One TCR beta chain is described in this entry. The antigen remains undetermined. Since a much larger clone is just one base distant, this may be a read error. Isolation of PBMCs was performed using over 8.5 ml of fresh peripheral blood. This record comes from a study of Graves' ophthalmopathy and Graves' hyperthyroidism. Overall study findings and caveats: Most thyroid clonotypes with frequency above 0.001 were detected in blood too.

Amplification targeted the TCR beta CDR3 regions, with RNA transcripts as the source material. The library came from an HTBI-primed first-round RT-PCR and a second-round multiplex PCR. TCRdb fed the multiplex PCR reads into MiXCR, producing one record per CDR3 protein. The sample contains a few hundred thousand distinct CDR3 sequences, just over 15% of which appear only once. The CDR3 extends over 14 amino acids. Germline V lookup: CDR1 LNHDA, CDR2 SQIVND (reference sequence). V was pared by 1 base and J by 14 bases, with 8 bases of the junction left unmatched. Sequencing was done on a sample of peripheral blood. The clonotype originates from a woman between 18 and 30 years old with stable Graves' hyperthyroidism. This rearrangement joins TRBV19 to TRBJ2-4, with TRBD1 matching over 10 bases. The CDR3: CASSIAGQGGEKYF. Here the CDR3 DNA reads TGTGCCAGTAGTATAGCTGGACAGGGGGGCGAGAAGTACTTC. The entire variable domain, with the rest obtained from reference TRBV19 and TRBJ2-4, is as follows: DGGITQSPKYLFRKEGQNVTLSCEQNLNHDAMYWYRQDPGQGLRLIYYSQIVNDFQKGDIAEGYSVSREKKESFPLTVTSAQKNPTAFYLCASSIAGQGGEKYFGAGTRLSVL.